The entry below gives a single T cell receptor beta chain sequence along with its context. Its antigen is unidentified. This entry belongs to a study of OX40 agonist ivuxolimab in advanced cancers. Data came from immunoSEQ multiplex PCR; TCRdb stores just in-frame clones and leaves some out. The sample lists approximately 58,000 clones; 82% were seen once. The CDR3 runs to 19 residues. Study findings and constraints: What antigens the expanded peripheral T cells recognized was never established.

The TCR was taken from an adult with an advanced solid tumor such as melanoma, head and neck, liver or kidney cancer. This chain uses TRBV21-1 with TRBJ1-1; the D call TRBD1 from the table was never checked on the DNA. TRBV21-1 is assigned pseudogene status. Material: CD4+ or CD8+ T cells sorted from blood, obtained in a trial of the OX40 agonist ivuxolimab. This chain's CDR3 is CASSKVAQDPGQQPREAFF. The CDR3 nucleotides are TGTGCCAGCAGCAAAGTGGCACAAGACCCGGGACAACAACCCCGTGAAGCTTTCTTT.